Included here is one T cell receptor beta chain sequence, with context. Antigen: not known. The data are from a study of cytomegalovirus exposure and HLA in healthy donors. Study in general: Later analysis reported that the roughly 110 validation repertoires shared the platform of the roughly 680 first-cohort repertoires. Study results and limitations: It was reported that the classifier diagnosed cytomegalovirus status with high specificity and sensitivity in both the original and validation cohorts. TCR beta chains numbering 164 were designated cytomegalovirus-associated. As confirmed in vitro, three CMV-associated chains were specific for CMV antigens.

The repertoire was sequenced with immunoSEQ multiplex PCR; TCRdb's copy has only in-frame clones and lacks some. The data hold 150,000 to 200,000 clones, with approximately 88% observed a single time. This CDR3 comprises 19 residues. Losses at the gene ends were 0 bases for V and 4 bases for J; bases not matched to a gene: 15. Germline V CDR1 and CDR2: MNHEY, SMNVEV (reference sequence). V and J are TRBV27 and TRBJ2-1, with 7 bases fitting TRBD1. The material sequenced was PBMCs. This sequence originates from a man under 40 in good health and CMV-seropositive. The CDR3 reads CASSLSILEGQLNYNEQFF. CDR3 sequence (DNA): TGTGCCAGCAGTTTATCGATTTTAGAGGGACAGCTAAATTACAATGAGCAGTTCTTC.